Below, 28 T cell receptor beta chains from the same sample are listed, as sequenced in a study of blood T cell repertoires in COVID-19 (dated by TCRdb to 2019 to 2021). Library preparation employed the immunoSEQ multiplex PCR assay. The immuneACCESS repertoire file appears here via TCRdb, limited to in-frame rearrangements. These files lack a portion of the clones; in checked studies, under half of the deficit traces to unresolved V genes, and the cause of the others is not known. The sample includes some 380,000 clones, with more than 75% observed a single time. The ten biggest clones cover 0.85% to 1.3% of the sample. The material sequenced was peripheral blood. All receptors come from a human donor with acute or convalescent COVID-19. The donor label of this sample is uncertain.

This clone was seen once. The chain recombines TRBV9 with TRBJ2-1, with 7 positions matching TRBD1. After removal of 0 bases from V and 9 bases from J, the junction contained 9 bases not matched to a gene. Looked up from germline, CDR1 is SGDLS and CDR2 is YYNGEE. The CDR3 consists of 15 residues. In nucleotides, the CDR3 is TGTGCCAGCAGCGTAGAGGGACAGTATTTTAGTGAGCAGTTCTTC. Protein sequence: CASSVEGQYFSEQFF.

This chain's CDR3 is CASSWTGRTNTEAFF. The DNA for the CDR3 is TGTGCCAGCAGCTGGACAGGGCGAACGAACACTGAAGCTTTCTTT. The gene calls are TRBV14 and TRBJ1-1, with TRBD1 matching 8 bases. The CDR3 totals 15 residues. The V and J ends lost 5 bases and 1 base, in that order; junction bases with no gene match: 6. CDR1 and CDR2 from the germline V gene are SGHDN and FVKESK.

This chain links TRBV6-5 with TRBJ2-6; no firm D call. This CDR3 has 13 residues. Germline V gives CDR1 MNHEY, CDR2 SVGAGI. The V gene lost 4 bases and the J gene lost 2 bases, with 3 bases spanning the gap. Here the CDR3 DNA reads TGTGCCAGCAGTTTCACTGGGGCCAACGTCCTGACTTTC. Its protein is CASSFTGANVLTF.

The CDR3, as DNA: TGCGCCAGCAGTCAACAGGGTTTAGACAATCAGCCCCAGCATTTT. This sequence encodes CASSQQGLDNQPQHF. V and J are TRBV10-2 and TRBJ1-5; the D gene is possibly TRBD1 (6 bases). The V end lost 5 bases, the J end lost 3 bases, and 14 bases lay between the germline ends. The length of the CDR3 is 15 residues. Germline V CDR1 and CDR2: WSHSY, SAAADI.

The V call is TRBV28, the J call TRBJ2-2, with TRBD2 matching 11 bases. CDR1 is MDHEN and CDR2 is SYDVKM in the germline V gene. The CDR3 contains 17 residues. With V trimmed by 3 bases and J by 4 bases, 7 bases remained unmatched. CDR3 residues: CASSFASGGPLTGELFF. CDR3 sequence (DNA): TGTGCCAGCAGTTTCGCTAGCGGGGGGCCGCTCACCGGGGAGCTGTTTTTT.

V usage is TRBV5-4 and J usage is TRBJ1-5; 7 bases are a match to TRBD1. V shed 4 bases, J shed 7 bases, and the junction held 5 bases outside the gene matches. This CDR3 comprises 13 residues. Germline values: CDR1 SGHNT, CDR2 YYREEE (reference sequence). The CDR3 sequence: CASSNDRAQPQHF. CDR3 coding DNA: TGTGCCAGCAGCAACGACAGGGCCCAGCCCCAGCATTTT.

Concerning this clone itself: The same CDR3 can be traced to other DNA sequences in this sample. Written as DNA, the CDR3 is TGTGCCAGCAGTGAACTAGCGGGATACAATGAGCAGTTCTTC. Its translation: CASSELAGYNEQFF. The chain combines TRBV6-1 with TRBJ2-1; 9 bases are shared with TRBD2. Germline V CDR1 and CDR2: MNHNS, SASEGT. V shed 2 bases, J shed 4 bases, and the junction held 0 bases outside the gene matches. This CDR3 has 14 amino acids.

The gene calls are TRBV14 and TRBJ1-3, with 7 bases aligning to TRBD1. This CDR3 contains 15 residues. Losses at the gene ends were 5 bases for V and 4 bases for J; bases not matched to a gene: 8. Germline CDR1 is SGHDN and CDR2 is FVKESK. CDR3 bases: TGTGCCAGCAGCAAACAGGGGTACGCGGGAAACACCATATATTTT. Its translation is CASSKQGYAGNTIYF.

The chain uses TRBV30 and TRBJ2-2; 8 nucleotides match TRBD2. V trimming: 2 bases; J trimming: 3 bases; junction bases outside the gene matches: 5. Germline lookup yields CDR1 GTSNPN and CDR2 SVGIG (reference sequence). The CDR3 contains 15 residues. CDR3: CAWSPGRVHTGELFF. The CDR3 nucleotides read TGTGCCTGGAGTCCCGGGAGGGTACACACCGGGGAGCTGTTTTTT.

The J gene is TRBJ1-1, the V gene TRBV3-1 (or the pseudogene TRBV3-2); a weak D match, TRBD1 (5 bases). The germline V gene has CDR1 LGHDT and CDR2 YNNKEL (reference sequence). V gave up 2 bases and J gave up 9 bases, with 19 bases separating them. This CDR3 is built from 15 residues. CDR3 DNA sequence: TGTGCCAGCAGCCAAACCCCCCCGGGGGTGAACAAAGCTTTCTTT. It encodes CASSQTPPGVNKAFF.

The chain has TRBV5-1 and TRBJ2-1; D perhaps matches TRBD2 (6 bases). Germline values: CDR1 SGHRS, CDR2 YFSETQ. Trimming took 0 bases from V and 3 from J, leaving 13 bases between them. This CDR3 is built from 16 residues. The CDR3 spells CASSLAEVAVYNEQFF. The DNA for the CDR3 is TGCGCCAGCAGCTTGGCGGAAGTAGCGGTCTACAATGAGCAGTTCTTC.

V gene TRBV5-1 combines with J gene TRBJ2-3, with TRBD2 matching 8 bases. Trimming at V came to 5 bases and at J to 0 bases, leaving 8 bases not matched to a gene. The CDR3 totals 16 residues. Germline V gene data show CDR1 as SGHRS and CDR2 as YFSETQ. The CDR3 sequence is CASRPTSGTSTDTQYF. The CDR3 DNA reads as TGCGCCAGCAGACCCACTAGCGGCACAAGCACAGATACGCAGTATTTT.

The chain carries TRBV5-6 and TRBJ2-5; weak D call: TRBD2 (5 bases). V was pared by 0 bases and J by 0 bases, with 6 bases between. This CDR3 has 14 amino acids. CDR1 is SGHDT, CDR2 YYEEEE, per germline. In nucleotides, the CDR3 is TGTGCCAGCAGCTTGGTCGGGAACCAAGAGACCCAGTACTTC. It translates to CASSLVGNQETQYF.

The chain couples TRBV14 to TRBJ1-1; D is possibly TRBD1 (5 bases). V lost 6 bases and J 2 bases, leaving 10 bases between the germline ends. This CDR3 spans 13 amino acids. Looked up from germline, CDR1 is SGHDN and CDR2 is FVKESK. The CDR3 loop reads CASRRQRNTEAFF. The CDR3 nucleotides read TGTGCCAGCAGGAGACAGAGAAACACTGAAGCTTTCTTT.

This chain joins TRBV6-5 and TRBJ1-6; no reliable D call. Germline-derived CDR1 and CDR2 are MNHEY and SVGAGI. V shed 2 bases and J shed 4 bases, with 3 bases lying between them. This CDR3 contains 13 residues. CDR3 loop: CASSYEYNSPLHF. The CDR3 region has the DNA TGTGCCAGCAGTTACGAGTATAATTCACCCCTCCACTTT.

This clone was recorded at least ten times. The rearrangement uses TRBV7-9 and TRBJ2-3; 8 positions agree with TRBD2. The V gene's germline CDR1 is SEHNR and CDR2 FQNEAQ (reference sequence). The V segment lost 4 bases and the J segment 0 bases; nucleotides outside the gene matches: 0. The CDR3 extends over 14 amino acids. CDR3 region: CASSSGGSTDTQYF. CDR3 nucleotides: TGTGCCAGCAGCTCGGGGGGGAGCACAGATACGCAGTATTTT.

The chain recombines TRBV5-1 with TRBJ1-1; TRBD1 is a possible D gene (6 bases). The V and J ends lost 5 bases and 4 bases respectively, with 18 bases between them. Germline V CDR1 and CDR2: SGHRS, YFSETQ. The CDR3 loop spans 15 amino acids. This CDR3 is CASSSGGAVSTEAFF. CDR3 coding DNA: TGCGCCAGCAGTAGCGGGGGGGCGGTGAGCACTGAAGCTTTCTTT.

This chain connects TRBV30 to TRBJ1-1, with D unresolved. This CDR3 region has 13 residues. Germline V lookup: CDR1 GTSNPN, CDR2 SVGIG (reference sequence). The germline V and J ends were trimmed by 2 bases and 0 bases, with 7 bases remaining between them. CDR3 coding DNA: TGTGCCTGGAGTAACTCCATGAACACTGAAGCTTTCTTT. It is translated as CAWSNSMNTEAFF.

The V call is TRBV19, the J call TRBJ1-2; TRBD1 agrees at 10 bases. The CDR3 runs to 20 residues. V lost 4 bases and J lost 2; bases outside the gene matches: 19. Per germline, CDR1 LNHDA and CDR2 SQIVND (reference sequence). CDR3 bases: TGTGCCAGTAGTACCCAATCCCCCTCCACGGGGACAGGGGCGAACTATGGCTACACCTTC. It is translated as CASSTQSPSTGTGANYGYTF.

V usage is TRBV27 and J usage is TRBJ2-2; possibly TRBD2 for D (5 bases). V lost 11 bases and J 6 bases, leaving 13 bases between the germline ends. CDR3 size: 12 residues. Germline CDR1 is MNHEY and CDR2 is SMNVEV (reference sequence). CDR3 amino acids: CAALGEAGELFF. In DNA, the CDR3 is TGTGCCGCCTTGGGAGAGGCCGGGGAGCTGTTTTTT.

In its sample, this clone was seen a few times. CDR3 residues: CSVGINRKNTEAFF. The CDR3 region has the DNA TGCAGCGTTGGAATAAACAGGAAGAACACTGAAGCTTTCTTT. The chain carries TRBV29-1 and TRBJ1-1; D might be TRBD1 (5 bases). Per germline, CDR1 SQVTM and CDR2 ANQGSEA. V was clipped by 4 bases and J by 1 base, with 13 bases between them. The CDR3 runs to 14 residues.

The rearrangement joins TRBV18 to TRBJ2-5; possibly TRBD2 for D (6 bases). Germline V gene sequence: CDR1 KGHSH, CDR2 LQKENI. V was clipped by 1 base and J by 5 bases, with 11 bases between them. The CDR3 is 14 residues long. CDR3 DNA sequence: TGTGCCAGCTCACCACTTGACAGCGGGGAGACCCAGTACTTC. The encoded protein is CASSPLDSGETQYF. Looking up the rest from reference TRBV18 and TRBJ2-5 gives the full variable domain: NAGVMQNPRHLVRRRGQEARLRCSPMKGHSHVYWYRQLPEEGLKFMVYLQKENIIDESGMPKERFSAEFPKEGPSILRIQQVVRGDSAAYFCASSPLDSGETQYFGPGTRLLVL.

The rearrangement links TRBV6-5 to TRBJ2-7, with TRBD1 identical over 7 bases. Germline V gene sequence: CDR1 MNHEY, CDR2 SVGAGI. V shed 2 bases, J shed 4 bases, and the junction held 5 bases outside the gene matches. The CDR3 runs 14 residues. The CDR3 here is CASSYNRGVYEQYF. In DNA, the CDR3 is TGTGCCAGCAGTTACAACAGGGGCGTGTACGAGCAGTACTTC.

Only one count was recorded for this clone. The genes are TRBV25-1 and TRBJ2-7; tentatively, D is TRBD1 (6 bases). Germline V lookup: CDR1 MGHDK, CDR2 SYGVNS. Trimming left V 3 bases short and J 2 bases short, with 14 bases between. This CDR3 region has 15 residues. CDR3 residues: CASSDPQGGAYEQYF. The CDR3 DNA reads TGTGCCAGCAGTGATCCACAGGGTGGGGCCTACGAGCAGTACTTC.

This chain uses TRBV19 with TRBJ2-7; 9 nucleotides match TRBD1. CDR1 LNHDA and CDR2 SQIVND come from the germline V gene (reference sequence). J was trimmed by 3 bases and V by 8 bases; bases with no gene match: 5. The length of the CDR3 is 13 residues. CDR3 loop: CASGPGQGYEQYF. The CDR3 coding sequence is TGTGCCAGTGGTCCGGGACAGGGCTACGAGCAGTACTTC.

The chain has TRBV5-1 and TRBJ2-7; 9 nucleotides match TRBD1. The CDR3 covers 14 residues. Germline-derived CDR1 and CDR2 are SGHRS and YFSETQ. Unmatched junction bases numbered 4, after V lost 6 bases and J lost 0 bases. The CDR3 is CASMTGGASYEQYF. The DNA of the CDR3 is TGCGCCAGCATGACAGGGGGTGCCTCCTACGAGCAGTACTTC.

The gene calls are TRBV20-1 and TRBJ2-5, with a weak D call TRBD2 (5 bases). CDR1 and CDR2 (germline): DFQATT, SNEGSKA (reference sequence). V lost 7 bases and J lost 5, with 11 bases in between. This CDR3 is built from 11 residues. CDR3 DNA sequence: TGCAGTGTAGGGAGAAAGGAGACCCAGTACTTC. Translation gives CSVGRKETQYF.

The chain recombines TRBV7-9 with TRBJ2-3; TRBD1 might be the D (6 bases). Between the trimmed V and J ends, which lost 1 base and 6 bases, there was a span of 23 bases. This CDR3 has 18 amino acids. Per the germline V gene, CDR1 is SEHNR and CDR2 is FQNEAQ (reference sequence). Written as DNA, the CDR3 is TGTGCCAGCAGCTTAGGGTCCCAGCAGGGGCTCGGGTTGGATACGCAGTATTTT. Translating gives CASSLGSQQGLGLDTQYF.